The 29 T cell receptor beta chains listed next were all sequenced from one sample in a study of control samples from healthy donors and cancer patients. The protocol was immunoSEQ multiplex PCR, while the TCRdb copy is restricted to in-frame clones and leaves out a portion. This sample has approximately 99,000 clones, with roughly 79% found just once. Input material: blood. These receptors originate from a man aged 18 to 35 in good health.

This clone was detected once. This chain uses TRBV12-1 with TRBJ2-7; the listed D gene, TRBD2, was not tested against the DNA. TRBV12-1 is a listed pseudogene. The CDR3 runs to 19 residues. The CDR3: CASSWLGTALTSGFYEQYV. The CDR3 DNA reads TGTGCCAGCAGTTGGCTTGGGACGGCCTTGACTAGCGGCTTCTACGAGCAGTACGTC.

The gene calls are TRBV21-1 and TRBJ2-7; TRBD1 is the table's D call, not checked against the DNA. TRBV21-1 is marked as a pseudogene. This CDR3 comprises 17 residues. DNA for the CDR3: TGTGCCAGCAGCAAAACACAATCCGGGACAGGGGGCTACGAGCAGTACGTC. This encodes CASSKTQSGTGGYEQYV.

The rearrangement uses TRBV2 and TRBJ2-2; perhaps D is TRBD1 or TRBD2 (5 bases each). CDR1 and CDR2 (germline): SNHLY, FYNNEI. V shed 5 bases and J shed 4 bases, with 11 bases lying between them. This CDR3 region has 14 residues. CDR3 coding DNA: TGTGCCAGCAGTCGGGCTGGGACCACCGGGGAGCTGTTTTTT. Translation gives CASSRAGTTGELFF.

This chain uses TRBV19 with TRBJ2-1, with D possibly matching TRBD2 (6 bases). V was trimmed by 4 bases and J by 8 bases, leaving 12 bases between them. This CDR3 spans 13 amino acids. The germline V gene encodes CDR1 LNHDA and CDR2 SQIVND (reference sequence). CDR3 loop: CASSRGEVDEQFF. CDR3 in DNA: TGTGCCAGTAGTAGGGGGGAGGTCGATGAGCAGTTCTTC.

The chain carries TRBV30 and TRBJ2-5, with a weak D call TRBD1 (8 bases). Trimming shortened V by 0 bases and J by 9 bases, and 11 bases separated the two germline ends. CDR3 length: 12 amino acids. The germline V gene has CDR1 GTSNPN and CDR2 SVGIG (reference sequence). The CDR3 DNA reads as TGTGCCTGGAGTGTACAGGGGGGGCCCCAGTACTTC. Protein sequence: CAWSVQGGPQYF.

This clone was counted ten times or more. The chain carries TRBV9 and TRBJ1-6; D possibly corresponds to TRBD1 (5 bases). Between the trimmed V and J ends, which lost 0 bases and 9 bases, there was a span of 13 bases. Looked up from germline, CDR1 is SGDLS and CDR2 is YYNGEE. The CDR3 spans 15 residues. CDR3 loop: CASSVEVGTSSPLHF. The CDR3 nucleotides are TGTGCCAGCAGCGTAGAGGTAGGGACGAGTTCACCCCTCCACTTT.

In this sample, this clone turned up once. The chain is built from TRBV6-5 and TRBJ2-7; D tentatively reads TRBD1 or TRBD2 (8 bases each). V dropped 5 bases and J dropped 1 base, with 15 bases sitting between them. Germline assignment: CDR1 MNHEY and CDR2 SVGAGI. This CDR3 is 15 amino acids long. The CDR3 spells CASSQGAGGSYEQYF. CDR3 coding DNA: TGTGCCAGCAGTCAGGGGGCGGGAGGTTCCTACGAGCAGTACTTC.

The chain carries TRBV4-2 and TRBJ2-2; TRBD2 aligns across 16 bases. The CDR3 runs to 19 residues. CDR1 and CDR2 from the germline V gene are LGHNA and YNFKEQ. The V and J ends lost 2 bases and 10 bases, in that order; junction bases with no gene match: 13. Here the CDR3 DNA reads TGTGCCAGCAGCCAACCAAAGGCCGGGACTAGCGGGGGGGTGGAGGAGCTGTTTTTT. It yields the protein CASSQPKAGTSGGVEELFF.

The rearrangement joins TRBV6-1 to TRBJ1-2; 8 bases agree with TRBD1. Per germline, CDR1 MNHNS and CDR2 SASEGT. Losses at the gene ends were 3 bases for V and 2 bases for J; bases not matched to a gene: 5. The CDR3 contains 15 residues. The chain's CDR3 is CASSDPGQANYGYTF. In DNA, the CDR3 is TGTGCCAGCAGTGACCCGGGACAGGCAAACTATGGCTACACCTTC.

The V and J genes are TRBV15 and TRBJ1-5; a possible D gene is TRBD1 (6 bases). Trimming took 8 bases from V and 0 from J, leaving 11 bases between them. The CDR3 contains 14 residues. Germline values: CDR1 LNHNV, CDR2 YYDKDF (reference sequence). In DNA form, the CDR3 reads TGTGCCACCGGAGGGGGATATAGCAATCAGCCCCAGCATTTT. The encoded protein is CATGGGYSNQPQHF.

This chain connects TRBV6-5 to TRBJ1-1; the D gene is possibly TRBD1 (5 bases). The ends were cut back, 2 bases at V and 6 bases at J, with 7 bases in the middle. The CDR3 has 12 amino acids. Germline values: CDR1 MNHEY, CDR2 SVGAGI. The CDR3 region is CASSYRGAEAFF. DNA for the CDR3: TGTGCCAGCAGTTACCGGGGGGCTGAAGCTTTCTTT.

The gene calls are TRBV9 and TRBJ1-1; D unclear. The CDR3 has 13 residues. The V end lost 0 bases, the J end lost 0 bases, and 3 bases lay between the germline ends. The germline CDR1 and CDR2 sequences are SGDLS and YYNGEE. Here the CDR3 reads CASSVDLNTEAFF. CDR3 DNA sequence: TGTGCCAGCAGCGTAGACCTGAACACTGAAGCTTTCTTT.

The CDR3 DNA follows: TGTGCCAGCAGCTTCAGGTCCGGGCCCCTCGAGCAGTACGTC. It codes for CASSFRSGPLEQYV. J is TRBJ2-7 and V is TRBV5-6; D gene unclear. The CDR3 has 14 residues. CDR1 SGHDT and CDR2 YYEEEE come from the germline V gene. V was pared by 2 bases and J by 6 bases, with 15 bases between.

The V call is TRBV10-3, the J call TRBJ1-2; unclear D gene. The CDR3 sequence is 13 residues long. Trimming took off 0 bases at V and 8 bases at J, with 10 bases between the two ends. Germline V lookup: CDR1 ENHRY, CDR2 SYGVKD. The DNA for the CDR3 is TGTGCCATCAGTGAGTCGTGGGGTCGAGGCTACACCTTC. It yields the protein CAISESWGRGYTF.

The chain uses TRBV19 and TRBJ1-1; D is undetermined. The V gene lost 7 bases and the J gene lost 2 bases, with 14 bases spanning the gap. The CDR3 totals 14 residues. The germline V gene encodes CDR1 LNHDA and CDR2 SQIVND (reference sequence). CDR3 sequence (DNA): TGTGCCAGTAATTTTCGAGGGTTTAACACTGAAGCTTTCTTT. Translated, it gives CASNFRGFNTEAFF.

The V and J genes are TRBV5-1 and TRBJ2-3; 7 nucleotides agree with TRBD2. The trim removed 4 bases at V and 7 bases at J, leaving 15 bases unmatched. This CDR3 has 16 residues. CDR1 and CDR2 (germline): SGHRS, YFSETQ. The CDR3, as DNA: TGCGCCAGCAGCCCGATTTTGACTAGCCAGACGAATACGCAGTATTTT. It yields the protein CASSPILTSQTNTQYF.

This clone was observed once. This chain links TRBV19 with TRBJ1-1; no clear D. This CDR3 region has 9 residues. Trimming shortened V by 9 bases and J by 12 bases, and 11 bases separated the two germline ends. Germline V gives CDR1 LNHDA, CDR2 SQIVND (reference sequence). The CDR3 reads CASSRGPFF. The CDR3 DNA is TGTGCCAGCTCTCGAGGACCTTTCTTT.

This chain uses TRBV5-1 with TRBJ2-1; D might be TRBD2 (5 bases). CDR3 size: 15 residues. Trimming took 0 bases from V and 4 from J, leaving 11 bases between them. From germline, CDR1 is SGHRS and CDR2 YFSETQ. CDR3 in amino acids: CASSLALRGYNEQFF. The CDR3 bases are TGCGCCAGCAGCTTGGCCCTACGAGGGTACAATGAGCAGTTCTTC.

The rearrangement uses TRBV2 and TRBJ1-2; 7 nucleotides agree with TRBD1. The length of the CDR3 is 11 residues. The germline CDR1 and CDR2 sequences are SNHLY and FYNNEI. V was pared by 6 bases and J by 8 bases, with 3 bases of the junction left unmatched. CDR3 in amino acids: CASRGGEGYTF. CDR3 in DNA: TGTGCCAGCAGAGGGGGCGAAGGCTACACCTTC. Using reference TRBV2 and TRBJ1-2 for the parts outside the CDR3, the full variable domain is EPEVTQTPSHQVTQMGQEVILRCVPISNHLYFYWYRQILGQKVEFLVSFYNNEISEKSEIFDDQFSVERPDGSNFTLKIRSTKLEDSAMYFCASRGGEGYTFGSGTRLTVV.

This CDR3 reads CSVLGLVSEAFF. DNA of the CDR3: TGCAGCGTTTTAGGGTTAGTCTCTGAAGCTTTCTTT. The chain recombines TRBV29-1 with TRBJ1-1; D is unresolved. This CDR3 is 12 amino acids long. The germline V gene has CDR1 SQVTM and CDR2 ANQGSEA. The V and J ends lost 5 bases and 6 bases respectively, with 13 bases between them.

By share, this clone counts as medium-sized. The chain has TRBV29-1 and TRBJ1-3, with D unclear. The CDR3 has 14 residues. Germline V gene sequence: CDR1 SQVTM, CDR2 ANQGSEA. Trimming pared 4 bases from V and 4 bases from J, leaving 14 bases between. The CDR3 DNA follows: TGCAGCGTTGTAGGGTCTCTGGTGGGAAACACCATATATTTT. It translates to CSVVGSLVGNTIYF.

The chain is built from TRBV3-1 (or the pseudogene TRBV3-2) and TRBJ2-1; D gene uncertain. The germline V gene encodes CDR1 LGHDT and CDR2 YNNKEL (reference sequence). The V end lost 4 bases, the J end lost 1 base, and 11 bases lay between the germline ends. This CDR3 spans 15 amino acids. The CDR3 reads CASSRPSGSYNEQFF. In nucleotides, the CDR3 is TGTGCCAGCAGCCGCCCGAGTGGGTCCTACAATGAGCAGTTCTTC.

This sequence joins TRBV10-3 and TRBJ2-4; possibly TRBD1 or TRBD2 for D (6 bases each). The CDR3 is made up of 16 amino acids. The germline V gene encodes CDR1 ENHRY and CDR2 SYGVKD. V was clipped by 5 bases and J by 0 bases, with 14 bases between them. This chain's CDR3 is CAISPSGGLAKNIQYF. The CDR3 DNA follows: TGTGCCATCAGTCCCTCCGGGGGCTTAGCCAAAAACATTCAGTACTTC.

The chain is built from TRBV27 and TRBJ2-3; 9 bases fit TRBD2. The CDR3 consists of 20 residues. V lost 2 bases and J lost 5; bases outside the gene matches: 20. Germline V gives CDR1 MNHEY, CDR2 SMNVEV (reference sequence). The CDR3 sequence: CASSLLWGARSSGDKDTQYF. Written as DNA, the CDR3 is TGTGCCAGCAGTTTACTTTGGGGGGCCCGATCTAGCGGGGATAAAGATACGCAGTATTTT.

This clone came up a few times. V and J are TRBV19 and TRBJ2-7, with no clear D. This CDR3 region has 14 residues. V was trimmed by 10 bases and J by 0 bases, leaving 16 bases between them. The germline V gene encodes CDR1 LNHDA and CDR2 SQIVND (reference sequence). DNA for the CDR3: TGTGCCACCACGTTATCGGCAAGCTCCTACGAGCAGTACTTC. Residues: CATTLSASSYEQYF.

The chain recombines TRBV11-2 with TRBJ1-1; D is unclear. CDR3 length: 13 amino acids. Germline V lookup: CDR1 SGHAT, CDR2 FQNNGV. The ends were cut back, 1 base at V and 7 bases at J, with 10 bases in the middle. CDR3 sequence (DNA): TGTGCCAGCAGCTTAGCAGTCCTGGGTGAAGCTTTCTTT. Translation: CASSLAVLGEAFF.

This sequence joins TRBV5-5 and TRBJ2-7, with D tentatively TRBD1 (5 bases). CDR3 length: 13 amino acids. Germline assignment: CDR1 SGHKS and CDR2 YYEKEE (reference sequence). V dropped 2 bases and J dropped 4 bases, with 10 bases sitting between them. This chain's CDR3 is CASSFAQGYEQYF. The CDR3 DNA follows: TGTGCCAGCAGCTTCGCTCAGGGATACGAGCAGTACTTC.

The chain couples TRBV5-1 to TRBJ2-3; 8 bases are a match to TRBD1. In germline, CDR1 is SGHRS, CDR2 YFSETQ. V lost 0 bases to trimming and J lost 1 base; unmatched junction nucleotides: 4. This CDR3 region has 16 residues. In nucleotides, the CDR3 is TGCGCCAGCAGCTTGGGGACAGGGTTAGGCACAGATACGCAGTATTTT. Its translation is CASSLGTGLGTDTQYF.

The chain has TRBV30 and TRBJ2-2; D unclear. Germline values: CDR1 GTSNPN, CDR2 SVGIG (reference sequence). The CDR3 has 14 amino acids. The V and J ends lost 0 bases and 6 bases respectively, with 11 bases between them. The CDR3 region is CAWSVRLSAGELFF. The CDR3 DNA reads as TGTGCCTGGAGTGTAAGACTCTCGGCCGGGGAGCTGTTTTTT.